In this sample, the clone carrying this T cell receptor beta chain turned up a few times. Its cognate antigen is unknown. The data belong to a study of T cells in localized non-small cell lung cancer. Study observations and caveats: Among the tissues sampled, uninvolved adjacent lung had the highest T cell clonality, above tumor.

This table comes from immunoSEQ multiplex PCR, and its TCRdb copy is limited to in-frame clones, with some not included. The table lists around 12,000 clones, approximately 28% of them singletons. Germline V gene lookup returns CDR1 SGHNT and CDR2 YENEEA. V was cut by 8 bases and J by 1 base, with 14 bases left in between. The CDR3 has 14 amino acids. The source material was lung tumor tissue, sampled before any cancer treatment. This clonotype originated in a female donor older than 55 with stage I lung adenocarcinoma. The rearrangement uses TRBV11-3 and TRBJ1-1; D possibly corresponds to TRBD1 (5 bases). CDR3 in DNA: TGTGCCAGCGAGGGGAGGGACGGGAACACTGAAGCTTTCTTT. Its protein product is CASEGRDGNTEAFF.